One sample yielded the 23 T cell receptor beta chains listed below, sequenced in a study of control samples from healthy donors and cancer patients. Here immunoSEQ multiplex PCR was the method, and the copy in TCRdb shows in-frame clones only, minus some. Among around 180,000 clones, 75% to 95% were seen once, and the ten largest hold roughly 2%. What was sequenced was blood. These receptors were collected from a woman aged 40-49 years in good health.

The chain combines TRBV5-5 with TRBJ1-3, with D perhaps TRBD1 (6 bases). The CDR3 length is 15 residues. Trimming stripped 2 bases from V and 0 bases from J, with 9 bases between. The germline gives CDR1 SGHKS, CDR2 YYEKEE (reference sequence). The CDR3 region is CASSLGGVSGNTIYF. CDR3 bases: TGTGCCAGCAGCTTAGGGGGGGTCTCTGGAAACACCATATATTTT.

J is TRBJ1-1 and V is TRBV7-3; possible D gene TRBD1, 6 bases. Germline loops: CDR1 SGHTA, CDR2 FQGTGA. Trimming took off 1 base at V and 1 base at J, with 7 bases between the two ends. The CDR3 covers 14 residues. The CDR3: CASSLKGQNTEAFF. The CDR3 region has the DNA TGTGCCAGCAGCTTAAAGGGACAGAACACTGAAGCTTTCTTT.

The chain couples TRBV11-2 to TRBJ1-3; maybe TRBD1 (5 bases). This CDR3 is built from 15 residues. The germline V gene has CDR1 SGHAT and CDR2 FQNNGV. Trimming cost V 2 bases and J 2 bases, with 10 bases left between them. The CDR3, as DNA: TGTGCCAGCAGCTTATTGGGGGTTCCTGGAAACACCATATATTTT. Encoded protein: CASSLLGVPGNTIYF.

This clone was seen just once. The chain joins TRBV11-3 to TRBJ2-7; TRBD1 or TRBD2 may be the D gene (5 bases each). The CDR3 consists of 17 residues. CDR1 and CDR2 (germline): SGHNT, YENEEA. The V end was cut by 7 bases, the J end by 2 bases, with 24 bases between. CDR3 in DNA: TGTGCCAGCAACGTAAAGCCGGGGACGGATTGTGCCTACGAGCAGTACTTC. Its protein is CASNVKPGTDCAYEQYF.

The table lists this clone with a few counts. V is TRBV19 and J is TRBJ1-6, with D uncertain. The CDR3 extends over 13 amino acids. The V gene's germline CDR1 is LNHDA and CDR2 SQIVND (reference sequence). V shed 3 bases and J shed 8 bases, with 8 bases lying between them. The DNA for the CDR3 is TGTGCCAGTAGTATTTACTCGGATTCACCCCTCCACTTT. This gives the protein CASSIYSDSPLHF.

The CDR3 DNA is TGTGCCACCAGTGAAACCGGGACAGGAGGTGCCACTGAAGCTTTCTTT. Translating gives CATSETGTGGATEAFF. The chain uses TRBV24-1 and TRBJ1-1; 8 bases match TRBD1. The CDR3 runs to 16 residues. Unmatched junction bases numbered 10, after V lost 4 bases and J lost 4 bases. Germline CDR1 is KGHDR and CDR2 is SFDVKD.

V usage is TRBV6-1 and J usage is TRBJ2-2; D remains ambiguous. The CDR3 runs 13 residues. Germline CDR1 MNHNS, CDR2 SASEGT. V was pared by 3 bases and J by 2 bases, with 4 bases between. This CDR3 reads CASSDPNTGELFF. In nucleotides, the CDR3 is TGTGCCAGCAGTGACCCTAACACCGGGGAGCTGTTTTTT.

V is TRBV12-5 and J is TRBJ1-1; D not certain. Trimming removed 2 bases at V and 3 bases at J, with 19 bases between. This CDR3 contains 17 residues. The germline CDR1 and CDR2 sequences are LGHNT and FRNRAP. The CDR3 DNA sequence: TGTGCTAGTGGTTTGCCCCCAGATGAGGACTCCGACACTGAAGCTTTCTTT. Encoded protein: CASGLPPDEDSDTEAFF.

The chain is built from TRBV19 and TRBJ2-7; 8 bases agree with TRBD1. The CDR3 is made up of 17 amino acids. Germline V gene lookup returns CDR1 LNHDA and CDR2 SQIVND (reference sequence). After removal of 6 bases from V and 3 bases from J, the junction contained 16 bases not matched to a gene. CDR3 protein: CASSGERTGGSFYEQYF. The CDR3 nucleotides read TGTGCCAGTAGCGGGGAACGAACAGGGGGTTCCTTCTACGAGCAGTACTTC.

The chain joins TRBV5-1 to TRBJ2-3, with D perhaps TRBD2 (6 bases). This CDR3 has 16 residues. Trimming pared 4 bases from V and 6 bases from J, leaving 21 bases between. Germline values: CDR1 SGHRS, CDR2 YFSETQ. CDR3 sequence reads: CASSPGDTSLGDTQYF. CDR3 coding DNA: TGCGCCAGCAGCCCCGGGGATACTAGCCTGGGGGATACGCAGTATTTT.

The V gene is TRBV6-5, the J gene TRBJ2-1; D remains unclear. This CDR3 contains 13 residues. Trimming took off 2 bases at V and 7 bases at J, with 9 bases between the two ends. CDR1 and CDR2 from the germline V gene are MNHEY and SVGAGI. The CDR3: CASSYLPGNEQFF. Written as DNA, the CDR3 is TGTGCCAGCAGTTACCTACCCGGAAATGAGCAGTTCTTC.

V is TRBV7-9 and J is TRBJ1-1; D is possibly TRBD1 (5 bases). The CDR3 is 16 residues long. CDR1 SEHNR and CDR2 FQNEAQ come from the germline V gene (reference sequence). Trimming took 5 bases from V and 0 from J, leaving 16 bases between them. The DNA for the CDR3 is TGTGCCAGCAGCCCCAGGGAGCCACTAATGAACACTGAAGCTTTCTTT. This gives the protein CASSPREPLMNTEAFF.

The CDR3 loop reads CASSPLTGEGYTF. CDR3 DNA sequence: TGTGCCAGCAGCCCCTTGACAGGGGAAGGCTACACCTTC. This chain uses TRBV7-3 with TRBJ1-2; 8 bases are a match to TRBD1. V lost 5 bases to trimming and J lost 8 bases; unmatched junction nucleotides: 7. The length of the CDR3 is 13 residues. Germline V CDR1 and CDR2: SGHTA, FQGTGA.

The V call is TRBV29-1, the J call TRBJ1-1; tentatively, D is TRBD1 (6 bases). Germline values: CDR1 SQVTM, CDR2 ANQGSEA. V lost 7 bases and J lost 4, with 16 bases in between. The CDR3 extends over 13 amino acids. CDR3 residues: CSAQGGDATEAFF. As DNA, the CDR3 is TGCAGCGCCCAAGGGGGGGATGCCACTGAAGCTTTCTTT.

The chain couples TRBV11-2 to TRBJ1-4; the match to TRBD1 covers 7 bases. V lost 5 bases and J lost 3; bases outside the gene matches: 3. Per the germline V gene, CDR1 is SGHAT and CDR2 is FQNNGV. There are 14 residues in the CDR3. This CDR3 reads CASSQQGPNEKLFF. The CDR3 bases are TGTGCCAGCAGCCAACAGGGGCCTAATGAAAAACTGTTTTTT.

The chain links TRBV5-1 to TRBJ2-1; perhaps TRBD2 as D (6 bases). V was cut by 3 bases and J by 9 bases, with 16 bases left in between. Germline V lookup: CDR1 SGHRS, CDR2 YFSETQ. CDR3 length equals 14 residues. The CDR3 DNA reads as TGCGCCAGCAGCTCCGAGGAGCGGGCTGCTGAGCAGTTCTTC. Its translation: CASSSEERAAEQFF.

This chain connects TRBV4-1 to TRBJ1-2; D is undetermined. The CDR3 contains 13 residues. V lost 3 bases and J 5 bases, leaving 10 bases between the germline ends. The germline V gene encodes CDR1 MGHRA and CDR2 YSYEKL. CDR3 nucleotide sequence: TGCGCCAGCAGCCAGGACTCCGGGTATGGCTACACCTTC. Translating gives CASSQDSGYGYTF.

The chain uses TRBV6-7 and TRBJ1-4; no clear D gene. TRBV6-7 is placed among ORFs of uncertain function. The CDR3 loop spans 12 amino acids. V lost 4 bases, J lost 8 bases, and 8 bases lay in between. The CDR3 loop reads CASSSGGEKLFF. CDR3 sequence (DNA): TGTGCCAGCAGTTCCGGCGGGGAAAAACTGTTTTTT.

The V call is TRBV6-2 or TRBV6-3, the J call TRBJ1-1; the D is unclear. The CDR3 consists of 13 residues. Germline V gene sequence: CDR1 MNHEY, CDR2 SVGEGT. Trimming stripped 5 bases from V and 5 bases from J, with 12 bases between. CDR3 sequence reads: CASSPGGRTEAFF. DNA for the CDR3: TGTGCCAGCAGTCCCGGCGGGAGGACTGAAGCTTTCTTT.

This sequence joins TRBV5-4 and TRBJ1-1; 7 nucleotides line up with TRBD1. Germline V gene data show CDR1 as SGHNT and CDR2 as YYREEE (reference sequence). This CDR3 has 14 residues. With 4 bases clipped from V and 0 bases from J, the junction kept 3 bases outside the gene matches. The CDR3: CASSKGQMNTEAFF. The CDR3 DNA follows: TGTGCCAGCAGCAAGGGACAGATGAACACTGAAGCTTTCTTT.

The chain recombines TRBV5-1 with TRBJ1-1, with TRBD1 identical over 9 bases. The V gene's germline CDR1 is SGHRS and CDR2 YFSETQ. This CDR3 is 13 amino acids long. V was clipped by 5 bases and J by 8 bases; unmatched bases: 7. In DNA, the CDR3 is TGCGCCAGCAGTGAAACAGGGGGCGGCGAAGCTTTCTTT. It encodes CASSETGGGEAFF.

The chain combines TRBV19 with TRBJ2-3; D remains unclear. CDR1 is LNHDA, CDR2 SQIVND, per germline (reference sequence). The CDR3 contains 14 residues. V lost 9 bases to trimming and J lost 2 bases, with 15 bases between them. The CDR3 reads CASSSTGTTDTQYF. Written as DNA, the CDR3 is TGTGCCAGCTCGTCGACTGGAACCACAGATACGCAGTATTTT. Variable domain in full (rest from reference TRBV19 and TRBJ2-3): DGGITQSPKYLFRKEGQNVTLSCEQNLNHDAMYWYRQDPGQGLRLIYYSQIVNDFQKGDIAEGYSVSREKKESFPLTVTSAQKNPTAFYLCASSSTGTTDTQYFGPGTRLTVL.

This chain joins TRBV27 and TRBJ2-6, with 9 bases matching TRBD1. Trimming at V came to 5 bases and at J to 2 bases, leaving 7 bases not matched to a gene. The length of the CDR3 is 17 residues. CDR1 and CDR2 from the germline V gene are MNHEY and SMNVEV (reference sequence). The CDR3 loop is CASSAGTGKAGANVLTF. The DNA for the CDR3 is TGTGCCAGCAGTGCCGGGACAGGGAAAGCTGGGGCCAACGTCCTGACTTTC.